A selection of T cell receptor beta chains follows, all from one sample in a study of blood T cell repertoires in COVID-19. This table comes from immunoSEQ multiplex PCR, and its TCRdb copy is limited to in-frame clones, with some not included. The sample lists around 97,000 clones; over 70% were seen once. Sample: peripheral blood. Receptor source: a human donor in a cohort sampled during active or convalescent COVID-19. Both conserved end residues are part of each CDR3. A D gene is named only where the DNA matches it firmly. Where a row states a size, it is once, few, many or the class of an expanded clone; other rows omit it.

j_call,clone_size,v_call,d_call,cdr3_nt,cdr3_aa
TRBJ1-1,.,TRBV2,.,TGTGCCAGCAGTGAAGCGCGGAGGGACACTGAAGCTTTCTTT,CASSEARRDTEAFF
TRBJ2-1,.,TRBV5-1,.,TGCGCCAGCAGCTTGGGCCGCAGCTCCTACAATGAGCAGTTCTTC,CASSLGRSSYNEQFF
TRBJ2-3,.,TRBV12-3/TRBV12-4,.,TGTGCCAGCAGTTCAAGGACAGCTACGCAGTATTTT,CASSSRTATQYF
TRBJ2-1,.,TRBV6-5,.,TGTGCCAGCATCTGGGGTGGGGCGGACTACAATGAGCAGTTCTTC,CASIWGGADYNEQFF
TRBJ1-4,once,TRBV7-6,.,TGTGCCAGCAGCCACCGAGGTGCAGAGGGACTGTTTTTT,CASSHRGAEGLFF
TRBJ1-1,once,TRBV7-9,.,TGTGCCAGCAGCCCGTCGGGAGTGAACACTGAAGCTTTCTTT,CASSPSGVNTEAFF
TRBJ2-7,few,TRBV27,.,TGTGCCAGCAGTTTATCCTCCGGGAGAAGCTACGAGCAGTACTTC,CASSLSSGRSYEQYF
TRBJ1-2,once,TRBV7-2,.,TGTGCCAGCAGCTTTACAGGGAACTATGGCTACACCTTC,CASSFTGNYGYTF
TRBJ1-3,.,TRBV9,.,TGTGCCAGCAGCGCGGACAGCTCTGGAAACACCATATATTTT,CASSADSSGNTIYF
TRBJ2-7,.,TRBV7-2,TRBD2,TGTGCCAGCAGCCGTAGCGTAACTAGCGGGGTCTCCTACGAGCAGTACTTC,CASSRSVTSGVSYEQYF
TRBJ1-5,.,TRBV28,.,TGTGCCAGCGTTGAGGAGGGCCCCTGGCCCCAGCATTTT,CASVEEGPWPQHF
TRBJ2-2,.,TRBV28,.,TGTGCCAGCAGCCCTACAGGGTACACCGGGGAGCTGTTTTTT,CASSPTGYTGELFF
TRBJ2-1,.,TRBV2,TRBD1,TGTGCCAGCAGTTACAGGGGACGGGAGCAGTTCTTC,CASSYRGREQFF
TRBJ2-3,.,TRBV20-1,TRBD2,TGCAGTGCTAGTCTAGCGGGGGCGGATACGCAGTATTTT,CSASLAGADTQYF
TRBJ1-1,few,TRBV20-1,.,TGCAGTGCTAGTAGGGGGGGCGGCCCTGAAGCTTTCTTT,CSASRGGGPEAFF
TRBJ1-1,once,TRBV24-1,TRBD1,TGTGCCACCAGTGACTCGGGACAGGGAACTGAAGCTTTCTTT,CATSDSGQGTEAFF
TRBJ1-3,.,TRBV5-5,.,TGTGCCAGCAGCCCACGACACCCCAGGGAGGTCGGAAACACCATATATTTT,CASSPRHPREVGNTIYF
TRBJ1-1,.,TRBV11-2,TRBD1,TGTGCCAGCAGCCAGGGACAGGGGTACGGTGAAGCTTTCTTT,CASSQGQGYGEAFF
TRBJ1-2,.,TRBV19,TRBD1,TGTGCCAGTAGTCGCGGGACAGGTACTAACTATGGCTACACCTTC,CASSRGTGTNYGYTF
TRBJ2-2,.,TRBV27,.,TGTGCCAGCAGACAGGACGGAGCGAACACCGGGGAGCTGTTTTTT,CASRQDGANTGELFF
TRBJ1-1,.,TRBV7-9,.,TGTGCCAGCAGTCGACAGCCGAACACTGAAGCTTTCTTT,CASSRQPNTEAFF
TRBJ1-6,once,TRBV6-6,TRBD1,TGTGCCAGCAGCCTGACAGGGAGGTATTCACCCCTCCACTTT,CASSLTGRYSPLHF
TRBJ2-2,.,TRBV3-1/TRBV3-2,TRBD2,TGTGCCAGCAGCCAAGCGGGGGGGCGTACCGGGGAGCTGTTTTTT,CASSQAGGRTGELFF
TRBJ2-2,few,TRBV7-8,.,TGTGCCAGCAGCGCAGGGCTCGCCGGGGAGCTGTTTTTT,CASSAGLAGELFF
TRBJ2-3,.,TRBV3-1/TRBV3-2,TRBD2,TGTGCCAGCGTCGACTCAGGCCAGGGACTAGTCACAGATACGCAGTATTTT,CASVDSGQGLVTDTQYF
TRBJ1-1,few,TRBV10-2,.,TGCGCCAGCAGTGGGACAAGGAACACTGAAGCTTTCTTT,CASSGTRNTEAFF
TRBJ2-3,.,TRBV6-5,TRBD2,TGTGCCAGCAGTTATGGTTGGCGGGGGAACACAGATACGCAGTATTTT,CASSYGWRGNTDTQYF
TRBJ2-1,few,TRBV19,TRBD2,TGTGCCAGTAGTATTGAGCGGGGGGTCTACAATGAGCAGTTCTTC,CASSIERGVYNEQFF
TRBJ1-4,.,TRBV5-1,.,TGCGCCAGCAGCTTGGCAACAGGGATGAGGGGTGAAAAACTGTTTTTT,CASSLATGMRGEKLFF
TRBJ1-2,.,TRBV6-5,.,TGTGCCAGCAGCCCCGACCCAGGGGCGCCTTATGGCTACACCTTC,CASSPDPGAPYGYTF
TRBJ1-6,.,TRBV9,.,TGTGCCAGCAGCGTAGATGGCCGGGGGGTAAATTCACCCCTCCACTTT,CASSVDGRGVNSPLHF
TRBJ2-1,.,TRBV7-9,.,TGTGCCAGCAGCCCAGTGGGGGGTGAGCAGTTCTTC,CASSPVGGEQFF
TRBJ2-4,.,TRBV6-6,.,TGTGCCAGCAGTTACTCGGCCGGGGAATTGGACATTCAGTACTTC,CASSYSAGELDIQYF
TRBJ2-1,.,TRBV9,TRBD1,TGTGCCAGCAGCGGATATTCCGGGACAGGCTACAATGAGCAGTTCTTC,CASSGYSGTGYNEQFF
TRBJ2-3,.,TRBV19,TRBD2,TGTGCCAGTAGTATCGAACTAGCGGGGGGCACAGATACGCAGTATTTT,CASSIELAGGTDTQYF
TRBJ1-4,.,TRBV9,.,TGTGCCAGCAGCGCAACAACAACTAATGAAAAACTGTTTTTT,CASSATTTNEKLFF
TRBJ2-7,.,TRBV12-3/TRBV12-4,TRBD1,TGTGCCAGCAGCCCGGGACAGTCCTACGAGCAGTACTTC,CASSPGQSYEQYF
TRBJ2-5,once,TRBV30,TRBD2,TGTGCCCGGACTAGCGGGGCCCAAGAGACCCAGTACTTC,CARTSGAQETQYF
TRBJ1-6,.,TRBV9,TRBD1,TGTGCCAGCAGCCCAACGGGACAGGGATTCTTGTCACCCCTCCACTTT,CASSPTGQGFLSPLHF
TRBJ1-6,.,TRBV30,.,TGTGCCTGGAGCTCTTACAGCTCCTATAATTCACCCCTCCACTTT,CAWSSYSSYNSPLHF
TRBJ1-2,.,TRBV7-2,.,TGTGCCAGCAGCTTAGTATATCAGGCACGGGGCTACACCTTC,CASSLVYQARGYTF
TRBJ2-1,.,TRBV27,TRBD2,TGTGCCAGCAGTGCGGGACTAGCTATATCCAATGAGCAGTTCTTC,CASSAGLAISNEQFF
TRBJ2-7,few,TRBV5-5,TRBD1,TGTGCCAGCAGCTCGGACAGGAGTTCCTACGAGCAGTACTTC,CASSSDRSSYEQYF
TRBJ1-3,.,TRBV29-1,TRBD1,TGCAGCGTTGTAGAGGGGGCGAGAGGAAACACCATATATTTT,CSVVEGARGNTIYF
TRBJ2-7,.,TRBV28,.,TGTGCCAGCAGTACCAATCAGGGGTTCTACGAGCAGTACTTC,CASSTNQGFYEQYF
TRBJ1-6,.,TRBV6-6,.,TGTGCCAGCACGCGGGAGAAAAATTCACCCCTCCACTTT,CASTREKNSPLHF
TRBJ2-7,.,TRBV6-5,TRBD1,TGTGCCAGCAGTTACCGCAGGACAGGGACCTCCTACGAGCAGTACTTC,CASSYRRTGTSYEQYF
TRBJ1-3,few,TRBV7-9,.,TGTGCCATCGTGCGGGAGAGCTCTGGAAACACCATATATTTT,CAIVRESSGNTIYF